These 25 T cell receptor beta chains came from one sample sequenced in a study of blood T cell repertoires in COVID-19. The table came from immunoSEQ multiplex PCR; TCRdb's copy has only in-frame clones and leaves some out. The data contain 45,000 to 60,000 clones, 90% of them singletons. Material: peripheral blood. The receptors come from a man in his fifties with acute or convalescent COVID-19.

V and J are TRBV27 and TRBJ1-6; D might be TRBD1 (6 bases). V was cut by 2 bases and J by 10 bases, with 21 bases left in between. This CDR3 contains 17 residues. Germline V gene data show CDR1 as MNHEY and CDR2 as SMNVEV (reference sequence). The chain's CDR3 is CASSLRPPGEFLSPLHF. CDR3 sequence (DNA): TGTGCCAGCAGTTTAAGGCCCCCAGGGGAATTTTTATCACCCCTCCACTTT.

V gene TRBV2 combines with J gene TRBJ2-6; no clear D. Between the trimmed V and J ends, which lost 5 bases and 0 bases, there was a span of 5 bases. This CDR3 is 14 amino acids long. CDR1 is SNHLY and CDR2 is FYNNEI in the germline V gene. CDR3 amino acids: CASSRDSGANVLTF. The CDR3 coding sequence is TGTGCCAGCAGTCGAGACTCTGGGGCCAACGTCCTGACTTTC.

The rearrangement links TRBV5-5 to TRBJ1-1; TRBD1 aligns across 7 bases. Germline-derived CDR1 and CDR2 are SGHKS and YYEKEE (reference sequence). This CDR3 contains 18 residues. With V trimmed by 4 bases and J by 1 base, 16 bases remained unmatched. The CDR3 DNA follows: TGTGCCAGCAGCCTCCTTCGGCAGGGGGGCGATTGGAACACTGAAGCTTTCTTT. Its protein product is CASSLLRQGGDWNTEAFF.

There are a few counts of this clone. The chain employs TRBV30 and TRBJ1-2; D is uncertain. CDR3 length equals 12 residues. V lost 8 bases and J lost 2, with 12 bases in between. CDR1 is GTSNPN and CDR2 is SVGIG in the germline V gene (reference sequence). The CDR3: CARDGRNYGYTF. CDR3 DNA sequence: TGTGCCCGTGATGGGAGGAACTATGGCTACACCTTC. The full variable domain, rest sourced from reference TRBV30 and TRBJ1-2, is SQTIHQWPATLVQPVGSPLSLECTVEGTSNPNLYWYRQAAGRGLQLLFYSVGIGQISSEVPQNLSASRPQDRQFILSSKKLLLSDSGFYLCARDGRNYGYTFGSGTRLTVV.

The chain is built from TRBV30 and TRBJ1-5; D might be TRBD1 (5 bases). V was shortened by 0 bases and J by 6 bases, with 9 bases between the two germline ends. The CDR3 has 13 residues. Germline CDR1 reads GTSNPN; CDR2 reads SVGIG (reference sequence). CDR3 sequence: CAWSVQGGQPQHF. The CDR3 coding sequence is TGTGCCTGGAGTGTGCAGGGAGGTCAGCCCCAGCATTTT.

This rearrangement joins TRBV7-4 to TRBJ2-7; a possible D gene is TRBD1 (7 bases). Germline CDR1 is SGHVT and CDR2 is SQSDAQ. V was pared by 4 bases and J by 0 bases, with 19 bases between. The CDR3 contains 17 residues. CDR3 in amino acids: CASSSGVDRVPSYEQYF. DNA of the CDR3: TGTGCCAGCAGCTCGGGAGTCGACAGGGTCCCCTCCTACGAGCAGTACTTC.

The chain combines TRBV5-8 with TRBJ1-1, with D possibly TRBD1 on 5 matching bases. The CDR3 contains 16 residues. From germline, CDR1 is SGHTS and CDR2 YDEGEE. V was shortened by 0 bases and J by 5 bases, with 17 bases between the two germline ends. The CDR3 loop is CASSLGEGTIVTEAFF. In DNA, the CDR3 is TGTGCCAGCAGCTTGGGGGAGGGGACGATCGTTACTGAAGCTTTCTTT.

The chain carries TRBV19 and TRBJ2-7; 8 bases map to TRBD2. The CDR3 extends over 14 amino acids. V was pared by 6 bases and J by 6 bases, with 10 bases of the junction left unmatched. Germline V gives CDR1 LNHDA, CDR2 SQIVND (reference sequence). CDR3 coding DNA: TGTGCCAGTAGCCGACGGGAGGGCCCTAGCGAGCAGTACTTC. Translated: CASSRREGPSEQYF.

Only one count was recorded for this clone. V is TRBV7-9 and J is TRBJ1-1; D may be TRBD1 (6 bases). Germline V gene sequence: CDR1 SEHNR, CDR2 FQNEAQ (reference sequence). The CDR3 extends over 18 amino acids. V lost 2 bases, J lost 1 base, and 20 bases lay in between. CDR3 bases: TGTGCCAGCAGCTTATTTATCGGGACATCCAAATCGAACACTGAAGCTTTCTTT. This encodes CASSLFIGTSKSNTEAFF.

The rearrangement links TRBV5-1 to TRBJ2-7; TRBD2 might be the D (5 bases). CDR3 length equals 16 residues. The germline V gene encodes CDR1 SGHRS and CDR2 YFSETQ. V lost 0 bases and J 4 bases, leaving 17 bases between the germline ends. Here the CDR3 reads CASSLGSASPFYEQYF. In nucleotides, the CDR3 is TGCGCCAGCAGCTTGGGCTCCGCTAGCCCCTTTTACGAGCAGTACTTC.

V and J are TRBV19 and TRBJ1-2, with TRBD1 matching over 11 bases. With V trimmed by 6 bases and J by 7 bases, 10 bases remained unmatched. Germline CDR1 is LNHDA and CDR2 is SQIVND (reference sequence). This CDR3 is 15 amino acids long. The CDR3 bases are TGTGCCAGTAGCCGGACAGGGGGCGAAACCGCTGGCTACACCTTC. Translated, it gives CASSRTGGETAGYTF.

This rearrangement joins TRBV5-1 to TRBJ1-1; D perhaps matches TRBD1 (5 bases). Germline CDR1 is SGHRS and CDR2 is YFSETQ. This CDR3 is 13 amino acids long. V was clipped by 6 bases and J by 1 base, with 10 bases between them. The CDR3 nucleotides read TGCGCCAGCACGAAGGGGTGGAACACTGAAGCTTTCTTT. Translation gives CASTKGWNTEAFF.

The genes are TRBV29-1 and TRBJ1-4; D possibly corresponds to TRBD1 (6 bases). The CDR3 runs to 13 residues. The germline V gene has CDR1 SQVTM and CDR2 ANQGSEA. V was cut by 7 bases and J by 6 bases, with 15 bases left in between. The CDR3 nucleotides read TGCAGCGGGTACAGGGAGGGTTATGAAAAACTGTTTTTT. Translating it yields CSGYREGYEKLFF.

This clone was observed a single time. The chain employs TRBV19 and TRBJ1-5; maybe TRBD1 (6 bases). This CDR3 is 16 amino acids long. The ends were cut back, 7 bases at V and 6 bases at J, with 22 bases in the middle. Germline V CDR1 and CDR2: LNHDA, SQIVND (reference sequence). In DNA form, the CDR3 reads TGTGCCAGTACTACCCATGGATTCAGGGGAACTCAGCCCCAGCATTTT. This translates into CASTTHGFRGTQPQHF.

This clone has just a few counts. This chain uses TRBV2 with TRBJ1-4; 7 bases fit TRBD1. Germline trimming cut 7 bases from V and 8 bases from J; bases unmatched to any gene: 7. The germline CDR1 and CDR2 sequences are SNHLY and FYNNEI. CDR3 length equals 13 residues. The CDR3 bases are TGTGCCAGCAAGGGGGCCCGGATCGAAAAACTGTTTTTT. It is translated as CASKGARIEKLFF.

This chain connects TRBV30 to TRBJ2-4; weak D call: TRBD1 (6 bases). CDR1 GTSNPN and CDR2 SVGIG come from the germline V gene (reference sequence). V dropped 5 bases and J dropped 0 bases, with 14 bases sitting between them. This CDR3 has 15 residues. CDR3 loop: CAWGTGLLAKNIQYF. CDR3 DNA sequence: TGTGCCTGGGGTACAGGGTTACTAGCCAAAAACATTCAGTACTTC.

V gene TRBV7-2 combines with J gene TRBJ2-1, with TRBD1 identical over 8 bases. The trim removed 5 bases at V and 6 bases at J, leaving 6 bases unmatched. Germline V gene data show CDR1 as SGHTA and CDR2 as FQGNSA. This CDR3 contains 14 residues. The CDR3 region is CASSPPDRGNEQFF. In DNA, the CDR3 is TGTGCCAGCAGCCCGCCCGACAGGGGCAATGAGCAGTTCTTC.

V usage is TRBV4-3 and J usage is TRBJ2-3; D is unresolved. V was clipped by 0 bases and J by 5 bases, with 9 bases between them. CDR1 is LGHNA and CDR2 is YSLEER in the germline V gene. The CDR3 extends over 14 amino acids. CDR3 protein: CASSQDASGDTQYF. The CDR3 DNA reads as TGCGCCAGCAGCCAAGATGCTAGTGGAGATACGCAGTATTTT.

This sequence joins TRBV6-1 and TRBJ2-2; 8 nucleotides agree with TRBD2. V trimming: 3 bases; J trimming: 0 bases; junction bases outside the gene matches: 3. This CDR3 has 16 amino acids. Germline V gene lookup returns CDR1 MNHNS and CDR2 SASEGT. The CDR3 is CASSERAGANTGELFF. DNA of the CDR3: TGTGCCAGCAGTGAGAGAGCGGGGGCGAACACCGGGGAGCTGTTTTTT.

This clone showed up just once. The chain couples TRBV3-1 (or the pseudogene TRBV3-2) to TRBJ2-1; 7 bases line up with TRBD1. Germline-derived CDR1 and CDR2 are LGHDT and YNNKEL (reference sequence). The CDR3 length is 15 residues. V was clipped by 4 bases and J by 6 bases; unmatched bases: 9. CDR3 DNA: TGTGCCAGCAGCCTAACGACAGGGCTGCGCAATGAGCAGTTCTTC. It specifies CASSLTTGLRNEQFF.

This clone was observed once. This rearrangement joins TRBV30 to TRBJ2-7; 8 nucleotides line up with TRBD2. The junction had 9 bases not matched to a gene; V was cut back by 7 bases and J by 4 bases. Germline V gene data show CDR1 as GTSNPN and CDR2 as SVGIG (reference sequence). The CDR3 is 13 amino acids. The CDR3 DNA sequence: TGTGCCTCCGCGCGGGGGGCTCAATACGAGCAGTACTTC. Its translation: CASARGAQYEQYF.

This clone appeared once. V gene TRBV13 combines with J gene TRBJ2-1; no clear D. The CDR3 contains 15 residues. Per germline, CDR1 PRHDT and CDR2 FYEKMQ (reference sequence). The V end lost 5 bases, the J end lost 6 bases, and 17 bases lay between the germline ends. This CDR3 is CASSPHGPAPNEQFF. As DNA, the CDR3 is TGTGCCAGCAGCCCCCATGGGCCGGCCCCCAATGAGCAGTTCTTC.

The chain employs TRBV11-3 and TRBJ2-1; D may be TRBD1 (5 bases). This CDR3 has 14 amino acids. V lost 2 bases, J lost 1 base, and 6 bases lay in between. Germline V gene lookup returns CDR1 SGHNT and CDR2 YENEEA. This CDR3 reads CASSLQGSYNEQFF. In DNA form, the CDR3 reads TGTGCCAGCAGCTTACAGGGTTCCTACAATGAGCAGTTCTTC.

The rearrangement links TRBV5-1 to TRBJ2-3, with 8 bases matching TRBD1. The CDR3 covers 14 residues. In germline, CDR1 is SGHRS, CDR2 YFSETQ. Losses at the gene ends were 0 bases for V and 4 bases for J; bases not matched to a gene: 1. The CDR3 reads CASSLETGADTQYF. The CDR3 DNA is TGCGCCAGCAGCTTGGAGACAGGGGCAGATACGCAGTATTTT.

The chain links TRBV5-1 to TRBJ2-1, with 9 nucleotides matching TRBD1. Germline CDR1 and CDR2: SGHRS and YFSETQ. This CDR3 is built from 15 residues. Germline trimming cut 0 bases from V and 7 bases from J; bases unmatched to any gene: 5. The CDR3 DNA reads TGCGCCAGCAGCTTGGCCCGGACAGGGGCTAATGAGCAGTTCTTC. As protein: CASSLARTGANEQFF.